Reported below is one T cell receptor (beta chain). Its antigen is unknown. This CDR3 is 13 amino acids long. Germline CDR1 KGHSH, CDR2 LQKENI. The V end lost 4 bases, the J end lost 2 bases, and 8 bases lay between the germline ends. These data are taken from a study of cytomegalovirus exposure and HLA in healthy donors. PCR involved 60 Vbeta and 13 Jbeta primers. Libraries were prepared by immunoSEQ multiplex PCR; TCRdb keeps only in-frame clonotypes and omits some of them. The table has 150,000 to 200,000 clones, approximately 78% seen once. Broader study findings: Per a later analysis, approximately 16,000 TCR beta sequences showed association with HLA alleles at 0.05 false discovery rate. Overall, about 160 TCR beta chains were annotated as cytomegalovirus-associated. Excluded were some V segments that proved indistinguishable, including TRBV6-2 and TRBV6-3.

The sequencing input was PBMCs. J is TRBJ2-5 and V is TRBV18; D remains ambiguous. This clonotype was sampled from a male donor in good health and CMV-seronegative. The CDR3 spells CASSRNSQETQYF. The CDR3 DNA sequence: TGTGCCAGCTCACGAAATAGTCAAGAGACCCAGTACTTC.